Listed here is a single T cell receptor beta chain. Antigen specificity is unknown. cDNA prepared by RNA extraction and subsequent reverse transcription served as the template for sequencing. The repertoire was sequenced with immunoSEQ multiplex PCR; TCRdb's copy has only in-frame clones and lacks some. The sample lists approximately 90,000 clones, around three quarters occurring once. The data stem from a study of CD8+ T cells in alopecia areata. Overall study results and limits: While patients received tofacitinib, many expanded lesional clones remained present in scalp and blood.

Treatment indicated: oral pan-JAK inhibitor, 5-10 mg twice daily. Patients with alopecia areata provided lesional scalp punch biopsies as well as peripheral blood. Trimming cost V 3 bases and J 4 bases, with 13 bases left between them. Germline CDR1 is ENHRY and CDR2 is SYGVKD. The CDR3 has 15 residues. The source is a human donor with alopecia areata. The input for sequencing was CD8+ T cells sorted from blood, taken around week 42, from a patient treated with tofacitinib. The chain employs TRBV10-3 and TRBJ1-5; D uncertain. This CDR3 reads CAISDSEDTNQPQHF. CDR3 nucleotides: TGTGCCATCAGTGACTCAGAAGACACTAATCAGCCCCAGCATTTT.